This note documents a single TCR beta chain sequence. What it recognizes is unknown. This sample is part of a study of cytotoxic CD8 clonotypes in ibrutinib-treated CLL. Study summary: Partial responses totalled roughly 25 and complete responses 2; after median around six years, approximately 15 remained remitted and approximately 12 progressed. Each sample contained, on average, around 250,000 productive templates and nearly 95,000 productive rearrangements. Findings and limits, study-wide: In sustained-remission versus progressing patients, sampling times differed.

Germline CDR1 and CDR2: SGDLS and YYNGEE. This CDR3 region has 14 residues. Trimming stripped 0 bases from V and 1 base from J, with 7 bases between. Repertoires were generated with immunoSEQ multiplex PCR, while TCRdb's copy carries only in-frame clones and drops some. The table records around 200,000 clones, 65% to 80% of them present only once. The TCR comes from a human donor with chronic lymphocytic leukemia. Sequenced material: PBMCs, taken after 12 months of ibrutinib treatment. The V and J genes are TRBV9 and TRBJ2-5; D perhaps matches TRBD2 (6 bases). The DNA of the CDR3 is TGTGCCAGCAGCGTAGGGGACTTCCAAGAGACCCAGTACTTC. Translated, it gives CASSVGDFQETQYF. Full variable domain (rest looked up from reference TRBV9 and TRBJ2-5): DSGVTQTPKHLITATGQRVTLRCSPRSGDLSVYWYQQSLDQGLQFLIQYYNGEERAKGNILERFSAQQFPDLHSELNLSSLELGDSALYFCASSVGDFQETQYFGPGTRLLVL.